This entry features one TCR beta chain sequence. Profiled with immunoSEQ multiplex PCR; TCRdb holds only in-frame clones, not every one. Here the sample spans 75,000 to 90,000 clones, roughly 86% being singletons. The germline V gene has CDR1 LNHNV and CDR2 YYDKDF (reference sequence). Trimming at V came to 0 bases and at J to 7 bases, leaving 6 bases not matched to a gene. The CDR3 loop spans 16 amino acids. These data originate in a study of control samples from healthy donors and cancer patients. The sample consisted of blood. V and J are TRBV15 and TRBJ1-4, with 9 bases identical to TRBD1. The sequence came from a man aged 25 to 45 in good health. CDR3: CATSRDLGQGGEKLFF. In DNA, the CDR3 is TGTGCCACCAGCAGAGATCTGGGACAGGGCGGTGAAAAACTGTTTTTT.